Sequencing of this T cell receptor beta chain was carried out in a study of Ad26.COV2.S vaccination and SARS-CoV-2 variants. This CDR3 is 14 amino acids long. Deletions cut 3 bases from V and 9 bases from J, with 15 bases between. Germline CDR1 and CDR2: MGHRA and YSYEKL. This table comes from immunoSEQ multiplex PCR, and its TCRdb copy is limited to in-frame clones, with some not included. The data hold about 350,000 clones, with 88% observed a single time. Described treatment: about 20 received Ad26.COV2.S at low or high dose, single or two shots; about five received placebo; per-sample allocation not given. Sampling happened 63 days after the first vaccine or placebo injection.

This sequence joins TRBV4-1 and TRBJ2-1; D perhaps matches TRBD1 (6 bases). The clonotype comes from a person between 18 and 59 years old who received the Ad26.COV2.S COVID-19 vaccine or a placebo. Here the sequenced sample was peripheral blood, taken in a trial of Ad26.COV2.S vaccine versus placebo. Written as DNA, the CDR3 is TGCGCCAGCAGCCAGTGGAGGACAGCCGGTGAGCAGTTCTTC. This translates into CASSQWRTAGEQFF.